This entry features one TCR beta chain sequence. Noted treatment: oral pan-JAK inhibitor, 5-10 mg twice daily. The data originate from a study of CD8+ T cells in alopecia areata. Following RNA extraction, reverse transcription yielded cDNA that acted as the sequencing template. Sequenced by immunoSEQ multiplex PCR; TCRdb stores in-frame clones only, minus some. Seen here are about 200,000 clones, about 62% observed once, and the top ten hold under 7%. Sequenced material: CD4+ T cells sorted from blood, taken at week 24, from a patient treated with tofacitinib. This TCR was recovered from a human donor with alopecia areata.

Here the CDR3 reads CASSPGGLVNNQPQHF. DNA of the CDR3: TGTGCCAGCAGCCCAGGTGGACTGGTAAACAATCAGCCCCAGCATTTT. The chain has TRBV7-9 and TRBJ1-5; no definite D call. The CDR3 spans 16 residues. Germline-derived CDR1 and CDR2 are SEHNR and FQNEAQ (reference sequence). The V end lost 5 bases, the J end lost 3 bases, and 17 bases lay between the germline ends.